Each of the 31 T cell receptor beta chains below was sequenced from the same sample in a study of PD-1 blockade in mismatch repair-deficient tumors. TCRdb's table, derived via immunoSEQ multiplex PCR, lists solely in-frame clones and lacks some. The sample contains tens of thousands of clones, 81% of which appear only once. Sequenced material: peripheral blood, taken 12 weeks after starting pembrolizumab. The receptors come from an adult with mismatch repair-deficient cancer.

The chain is built from TRBV30 and TRBJ2-7; D is undetermined. Germline lookup yields CDR1 GTSNPN and CDR2 SVGIG (reference sequence). The CDR3 runs to 12 residues. V gave up 1 base and J gave up 2 bases, with 6 bases separating them. The DNA of the CDR3 is TGTGCCTGGAGTGGCACCCCCTACGAGCAGTACTTC. This codes for CAWSGTPYEQYF.

This chain uses TRBV11-2 with TRBJ1-5; D ambiguous. Looked up from germline, CDR1 is SGHAT and CDR2 is FQNNGV. V lost 3 bases, J lost 7 bases, and 10 bases lay in between. The CDR3 length is 13 residues. The CDR3 bases are TGTGCCAGCAGCTTCGGGTTAGGCCAGCCCCAGCATTTT. Encoded protein: CASSFGLGQPQHF.

The rearrangement links TRBV6-1 to TRBJ2-1; TRBD2 agrees at 7 bases. Germline CDR1 is MNHNS and CDR2 is SASEGT. The CDR3 contains 15 residues. Unmatched junction bases numbered 5, after V lost 4 bases and J lost 2 bases. CDR3 bases: TGTGCCAGCAGTGTGCGGGAGCTCCCCTACAATGAGCAGTTCTTC. This encodes CASSVRELPYNEQFF.

The CDR3 region is CASRRREKVYEQYF. The CDR3 coding sequence is TGTGCCAGCCGAAGGCGGGAGAAGGTTTACGAGCAGTACTTC. The chain employs TRBV6-6 and TRBJ2-7; 7 positions agree with TRBD2. The germline V gene has CDR1 MNHNY and CDR2 SVGAGI (reference sequence). Trimming cost V 8 bases and J 4 bases; bases outside gene matches: 11. CDR3 length equals 14 residues.

This sequence joins TRBV11-1 and TRBJ2-3, with 11 bases fitting TRBD2. V dropped 5 bases and J dropped 3; count of bases not matched to a gene: 4. The CDR3 has 15 residues. The V gene's germline CDR1 is SGHAT and CDR2 FQDESV (reference sequence). The CDR3, as DNA: TGTGCCAGCAGCCCAATAGCGGGAGGGACAGATACGCAGTATTTT. Its translation is CASSPIAGGTDTQYF.

V and J are TRBV9 and TRBJ2-3; 7 positions match TRBD2. V was clipped by 0 bases and J by 2 bases; unmatched bases: 6. The CDR3 covers 16 residues. In germline, CDR1 is SGDLS, CDR2 YYNGEE. CDR3 sequence: CASSVVPSGLTDTQYF. Written as DNA, the CDR3 is TGTGCCAGCAGCGTAGTACCTAGCGGCCTCACAGATACGCAGTATTTT.

The V and J genes are TRBV21-1 and TRBJ1-3; the listed D gene, TRBD1, was not tested against the DNA. TRBV21-1 is a documented pseudogene. CDR3 length: 16 amino acids. CDR3 region: CASSKRGQGSGNTIYF. Here the CDR3 DNA reads TGTGCCAGCAGCAAAAGGGGACAGGGTTCCGGAAACACCATATATTTT.

This clone was found a few times. The rearrangement joins TRBV7-3 to TRBJ2-3, with D possibly being TRBD1 or TRBD2 (5 bases each). The CDR3 consists of 13 residues. The germline gives CDR1 SGHTA, CDR2 FQGTGA. The ends were cut back, 3 bases at V and 6 bases at J, with 10 bases in the middle. CDR3 loop: CASSFGGADTQYF. The DNA of the CDR3 is TGTGCCAGCAGCTTTGGGGGTGCCGATACGCAGTATTTT.

The J gene is TRBJ2-7, the V gene TRBV19, with 7 bases aligning to TRBD2. The CDR3 totals 13 residues. The V gene end was trimmed by 5 bases and the J gene end by 7 bases; junction bases not matched to a gene: 8. Per the germline V gene, CDR1 is LNHDA and CDR2 is SQIVND (reference sequence). The CDR3 nucleotides are TGTGCCAGTAGTTTCCGACTAGCTGAAGAGCAGTACTTC. Its protein is CASSFRLAEEQYF. Full variable domain (missing parts from reference TRBV19 and TRBJ2-7): DGGITQSPKYLFRKEGQNVTLSCEQNLNHDAMYWYRQDPGQGLRLIYYSQIVNDFQKGDIAEGYSVSREKKESFPLTVTSAQKNPTAFYLCASSFRLAEEQYFGPGTRLTVT.

This chain uses TRBV5-8 with TRBJ2-2; no clear D gene. Trimming shortened V by 4 bases and J by 0 bases, and 7 bases separated the two germline ends. Germline loops: CDR1 SGHTS, CDR2 YDEGEE. This CDR3 is 14 amino acids long. The CDR3 sequence is CASSPEANTGELFF. CDR3 nucleotides: TGTGCCAGCAGCCCCGAGGCGAACACCGGGGAGCTGTTTTTT.

The V gene is TRBV7-2, the J gene TRBJ2-7, with D perhaps TRBD2 (6 bases). The CDR3 has 16 residues. V lost 0 bases and J lost 2, with 14 bases in between. The V gene's germline CDR1 is SGHTA and CDR2 FQGNSA. CDR3 sequence reads: CASSLAGGYSTYEQYF. CDR3 in DNA: TGTGCCAGCAGCTTAGCGGGGGGATACTCTACCTACGAGCAGTACTTC.

This chain joins TRBV11-2 and TRBJ2-2; no clear D gene. Germline assignment: CDR1 SGHAT and CDR2 FQNNGV. Trimming cost V 1 base and J 4 bases, with 10 bases left between them. There are 15 residues in the CDR3. CDR3 loop: CASSLGHVGTGELFF. DNA for the CDR3: TGTGCCAGCAGCTTAGGTCACGTGGGCACCGGGGAGCTGTTTTTT.

This chain joins TRBV9 and TRBJ2-1; D gene ambiguous. CDR1 is SGDLS, CDR2 YYNGEE, per germline. The CDR3 spans 15 residues. Trimming pared 4 bases from V and 10 bases from J, leaving 21 bases between. This chain's CDR3 is CASSPRRSSLGEQFF. DNA of the CDR3: TGTGCCAGCAGCCCCCGCCGCTCCAGCCTGGGAGAGCAGTTCTTC.

The V call is TRBV6-6, the J call TRBJ1-2; no firm D call. The CDR3 has 14 residues. In germline, CDR1 is MNHNY, CDR2 SVGAGI (reference sequence). V shed 2 bases and J shed 7 bases, with 14 bases lying between them. This CDR3 reads CASSYSPTASGYTF. In nucleotides, the CDR3 is TGTGCCAGCAGTTACAGCCCCACCGCGAGTGGCTACACCTTC.

This clone is a singleton in its sample. The chain recombines TRBV10-3 with TRBJ2-1; 14 nucleotides line up with TRBD2. The CDR3 is made up of 15 amino acids. Germline CDR1 is ENHRY and CDR2 is SYGVKD. V was pared by 5 bases and J by 6 bases, with 3 bases of the junction left unmatched. CDR3 protein: CAISTGTSGSNEQFF. The CDR3 bases are TGTGCCATCAGTACTGGGACTAGCGGGAGCAATGAGCAGTTCTTC.

Remarks on this clone: Germline and junction disagree at one end, which may indicate a read error. The sample has other DNA sequences that encode this CDR3 too. This chain connects TRBV7-7 to TRBJ2-7; maybe TRBD2 (5 bases). Germline-derived CDR1 and CDR2 are SSHAT and FNYEAQ (reference sequence). The length of the CDR3 is 13 residues. The CDR3 region has the DNA TGTGCTAGCAGCTTTGGGAGCGGCTACGAGCAGTACTTC. It encodes CASSFGSGYEQYF.

The chain has TRBV19 and TRBJ1-5; TRBD1 aligns across 7 bases. Trimming removed 6 bases from V and 2 bases from J; junction bases left unmatched: 7. The CDR3 is 15 residues long. Germline V CDR1 and CDR2: LNHDA, SQIVND (reference sequence). The CDR3 protein is CASSKVRGGNQPQHF. CDR3 bases: TGTGCCAGTAGCAAGGTCAGGGGGGGCAATCAGCCCCAGCATTTT.

The chain carries TRBV6-5 and TRBJ2-3; possibly TRBD2 for D (6 bases). Trimming stripped 2 bases from V and 5 bases from J, with 14 bases between. Germline values: CDR1 MNHEY, CDR2 SVGAGI. The CDR3 is 15 residues long. CDR3 loop: CASSYGTQGGDTQYF. CDR3 nucleotide sequence: TGTGCCAGCAGTTACGGGACTCAAGGTGGAGATACGCAGTATTTT.

In this sample, this clone turned up a few times. Compared with germline, one end of the junction differs, possibly owing to a read error. V usage is TRBV19 and J usage is TRBJ1-5, with 8 nucleotides matching TRBD1. This CDR3 has 12 amino acids. The germline gives CDR1 LNHDA, CDR2 SQIVND (reference sequence). This chain's CDR3 is CSTGTGNQPQHF. DNA for the CDR3: TGCTCCACCGGGACAGGTAATCAGCCCCAGCATTTT.

The CDR3: CASSTQVGNTEAFF. The DNA for the CDR3 is TGTGCCAGTAGTACTCAGGTCGGAAACACTGAAGCTTTCTTT. The chain employs TRBV19 and TRBJ1-1; D unclear. The germline CDR1 and CDR2 sequences are LNHDA and SQIVND (reference sequence). Deletions cut 4 bases from V and 2 bases from J, with 11 bases between. This CDR3 region has 14 residues.

Worth noting for this clone: A junction end diverges from the germline sequence, so it may reflect a read error. The V gene is TRBV5-1, the J gene TRBJ2-7; the match to TRBD1 covers 9 bases. The CDR3 has 14 amino acids. Germline CDR1 reads SGHRS; CDR2 reads YFSETQ. The CDR3 DNA follows: TGCGCCAGCGGCTTACCGGGACAGGGAACCGAGCAGTACTTC. Its translation: CASGLPGQGTEQYF.

The chain is built from TRBV19 and TRBJ1-3; D might be TRBD1 (5 bases). The CDR3 is 13 residues long. V lost 8 bases to trimming and J lost 0 bases, with 8 bases between them. Germline lookup yields CDR1 LNHDA and CDR2 SQIVND (reference sequence). Written as DNA, the CDR3 is TGTGCCAGTCACCAGGGCTCTGGAAACACCATATATTTT. Amino acid sequence: CASHQGSGNTIYF.

This clone was observed a single time. This chain links TRBV10-3 with TRBJ1-1; 9 nucleotides align to TRBD1. The V segment lost 2 bases and the J segment 7 bases; nucleotides outside the gene matches: 5. Germline-derived CDR1 and CDR2 are ENHRY and SYGVKD. The CDR3 contains 14 residues. CDR3 amino acids: CAISEGTGLGEAFF. CDR3 nucleotide sequence: TGTGCCATCAGTGAGGGGACAGGGTTAGGTGAAGCTTTCTTT.

This clone has a handful of counts. Other DNA sequences within the sample encode an identical CDR3. The chain joins TRBV28 to TRBJ2-1, with D uncertain. This CDR3 spans 12 amino acids. V lost 6 bases, J lost 3 bases, and 6 bases lay in between. Germline V gene sequence: CDR1 MDHEN, CDR2 SYDVKM. The CDR3 DNA follows: TGTGCCAGCAGGCCTGACTACAATGAGCAGTTCTTC. Translation gives CASRPDYNEQFF. The variable domain in full, with the rest retrieved from reference TRBV28 and TRBJ2-1, is DVKVTQSSRYLVKRTGEKVFLECVQDMDHENMFWYRQDPGLGLRLIYFSYDVKMKEKGDIPEGYSVSREKKERFSLILESASTNQTSMYLCASRPDYNEQFFGPGTRLTVL.

The CDR3 nucleotides read TGTGCCAGCAGCTTCACTGGACAGGGGGATAATGAAAAACTGTTTTTT. This encodes CASSFTGQGDNEKLFF. The chain employs TRBV11-2 and TRBJ1-4, with TRBD1 matching 10 bases. Germline lookup yields CDR1 SGHAT and CDR2 FQNNGV. The V segment lost 3 bases and the J segment 4 bases; nucleotides outside the gene matches: 5. The CDR3 runs to 16 residues.

The rearrangement uses TRBV11-3 and TRBJ2-1; 10 bases map to TRBD2. The length of the CDR3 is 15 residues. Trimming removed 2 bases from V and 8 bases from J; junction bases left unmatched: 6. Germline assignment: CDR1 SGHNT and CDR2 YENEEA. Here the CDR3 DNA reads TGTGCCAGCAGCTTAAGGCTAGCGGGAGTTCATGAGCAGTTCTTC. The encoded protein is CASSLRLAGVHEQFF.

The chain has TRBV5-1 and TRBJ2-7; 9 nucleotides align to TRBD2. V trimming: 3 bases; J trimming: 4 bases; junction bases outside the gene matches: 8. CDR1 is SGHRS, CDR2 YFSETQ, per germline. This CDR3 spans 15 amino acids. CDR3 in amino acids: CASSSISGSGYEQYF. Here the CDR3 DNA reads TGCGCCAGCAGCTCAATTAGCGGGAGTGGTTACGAGCAGTACTTC.

This clone was observed a few times. This chain joins TRBV7-9 and TRBJ1-1, with D perhaps matching TRBD1 (5 bases). The CDR3 is 13 amino acids. Germline V lookup: CDR1 SEHNR, CDR2 FQNEAQ (reference sequence). The ends were cut back, 1 base at V and 11 bases at J, with 14 bases in the middle. The CDR3 protein is CASSLVSGVRAFF. In DNA, the CDR3 is TGTGCCAGCAGCTTAGTTTCGGGGGTGCGGGCTTTCTTT. The full variable domain, in which reference TRBV7-9 and TRBJ1-1 provide the parts outside the CDR3, is DTGVSQNPRHKITKRGQNVTFRCDPISEHNRLYWYRQTLGQGPEFLTYFQNEAQLEKSRLLSDRFSAERPKGSFSTLEIQRTEQGDSAMYLCASSLVSGVRAFFGQGTRLTVV.

The V gene is TRBV7-9, the J gene TRBJ2-7, with 7 bases lining up with TRBD1. CDR1 and CDR2 from the germline V gene are SEHNR and FQNEAQ (reference sequence). J gave up 5 bases and V 5 bases, and 12 bases lay outside the gene matches. CDR3 length: 15 amino acids. The CDR3 loop is CASSGLGQRRNEQYF. CDR3 nucleotide sequence: TGTGCCAGCAGCGGATTGGGACAGCGTCGGAACGAGCAGTACTTC.

The chain joins TRBV27 to TRBJ2-7; D is possibly TRBD1 (7 bases). The V gene's germline CDR1 is MNHEY and CDR2 SMNVEV (reference sequence). The CDR3 consists of 20 residues. The germline V and J ends were trimmed by 3 bases and 4 bases, with 31 bases remaining between them. In DNA, the CDR3 is TGTGCCAGCAGTTTGGCCGCGGGGATAGGGGGCAGGGTAGCGGCATACGAGCAGTACTTC. This codes for CASSLAAGIGGRVAAYEQYF.

This sequence joins TRBV5-1 and TRBJ2-5; 8 bases fit TRBD2. V dropped 0 bases and J dropped 5; count of bases not matched to a gene: 15. This CDR3 contains 18 residues. Germline V gives CDR1 SGHRS, CDR2 YFSETQ. The CDR3 region has the DNA TGCGCCAGCAGCTTGGTGTTTTCCCAGCGGGAGCGCGGGGAGACCCAGTACTTC. Encoded protein: CASSLVFSQRERGETQYF.